The clone carrying this T cell receptor (beta chain) appeared a few times. One entry per CDR3 protein, called by TCRdb with MiXCR from the RT-PCR reads. Altogether almost 700,000 distinct CDR3 sequences are present, around 14% being singletons, with the ten largest covering 3.6%. V was clipped by 6 bases and J by 6 bases, with 17 bases between them. CDR1 MDHEN and CDR2 SYDVKM come from the germline V gene. The CDR3 runs 14 residues. The chain employs TRBV28 and TRBJ2-5; either TRBD1 or TRBD2 may fit D (5 bases each). The TCR sequence derives from a female donor in good health, serving as a healthy control. Sequencing used memory CD4+ T cells from blood. The DNA for the CDR3 is TGTGCCAGCAGCCTCCCCGAGGGGCTGAAGACCCAGTACTTC. This gives the protein CASSLPEGLKTQYF.